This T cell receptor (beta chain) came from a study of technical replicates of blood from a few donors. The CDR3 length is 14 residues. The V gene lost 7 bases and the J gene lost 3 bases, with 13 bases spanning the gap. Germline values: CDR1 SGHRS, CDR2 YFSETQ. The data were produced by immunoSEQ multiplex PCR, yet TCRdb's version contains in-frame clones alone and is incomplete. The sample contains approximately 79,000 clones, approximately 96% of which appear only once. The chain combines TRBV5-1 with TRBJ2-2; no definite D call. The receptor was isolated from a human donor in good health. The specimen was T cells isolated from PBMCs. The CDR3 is CASSAGGYTGELFF. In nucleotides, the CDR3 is TGCGCCAGCTCCGCCGGCGGCTACACCGGGGAGCTGTTTTTT.